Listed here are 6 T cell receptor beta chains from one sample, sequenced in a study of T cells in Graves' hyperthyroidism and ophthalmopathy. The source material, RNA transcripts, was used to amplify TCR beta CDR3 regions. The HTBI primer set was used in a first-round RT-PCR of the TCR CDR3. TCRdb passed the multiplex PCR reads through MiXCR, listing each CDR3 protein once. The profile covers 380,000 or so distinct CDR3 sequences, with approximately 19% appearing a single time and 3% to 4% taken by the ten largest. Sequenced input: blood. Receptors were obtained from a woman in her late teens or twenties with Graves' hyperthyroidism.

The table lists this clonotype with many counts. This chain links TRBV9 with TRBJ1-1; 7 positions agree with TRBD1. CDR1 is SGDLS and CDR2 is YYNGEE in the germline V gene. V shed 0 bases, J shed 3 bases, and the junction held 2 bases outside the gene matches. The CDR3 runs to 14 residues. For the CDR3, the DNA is TGTGCCAGCAGCGTAGAGGGGGCGCACACTGAAGCTTTCTTT. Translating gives CASSVEGAHTEAFF.

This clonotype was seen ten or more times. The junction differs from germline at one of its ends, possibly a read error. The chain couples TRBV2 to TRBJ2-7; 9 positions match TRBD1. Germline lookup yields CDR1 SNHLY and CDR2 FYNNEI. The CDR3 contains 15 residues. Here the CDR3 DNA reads TGTGCCAGCAGCGGCGGGACAGGGAAATCCTACGAGCAATACTTC. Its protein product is CASSGGTGKSYEQYF.

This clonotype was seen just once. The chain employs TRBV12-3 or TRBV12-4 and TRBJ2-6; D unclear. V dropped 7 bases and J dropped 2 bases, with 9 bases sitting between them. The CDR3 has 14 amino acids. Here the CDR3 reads CASIRFAGANVLTF. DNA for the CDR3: TGTGCCAGCATCCGGTTTGCTGGGGCCAACGTCCTGACTTTC.

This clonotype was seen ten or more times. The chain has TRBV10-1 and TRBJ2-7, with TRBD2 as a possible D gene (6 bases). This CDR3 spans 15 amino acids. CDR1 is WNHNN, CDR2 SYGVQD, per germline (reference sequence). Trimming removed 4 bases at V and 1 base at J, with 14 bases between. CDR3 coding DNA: TGCGCCAGCAGTGGTTCCGGGGGAGATTCCTACGAGCAGTACTTC. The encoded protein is CASSGSGGDSYEQYF.

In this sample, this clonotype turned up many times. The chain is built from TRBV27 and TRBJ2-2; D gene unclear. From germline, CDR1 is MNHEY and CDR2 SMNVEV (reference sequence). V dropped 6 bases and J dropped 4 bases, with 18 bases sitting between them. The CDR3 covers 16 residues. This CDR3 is CASSRAPDRRTGELFF. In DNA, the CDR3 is TGTGCCAGCAGCCGGGCCCCAGATCGGCGCACCGGGGAGCTGTTTTTT.

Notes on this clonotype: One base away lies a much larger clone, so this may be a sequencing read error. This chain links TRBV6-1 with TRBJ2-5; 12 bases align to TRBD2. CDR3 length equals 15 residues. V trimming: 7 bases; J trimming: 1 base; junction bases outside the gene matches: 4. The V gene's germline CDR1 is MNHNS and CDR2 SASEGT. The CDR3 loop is CASTRLAGAQETQYF. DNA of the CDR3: TGTGCCAGCACCCGACTAGCGGGGGCCCAAGAGACCCAGTACTTC.